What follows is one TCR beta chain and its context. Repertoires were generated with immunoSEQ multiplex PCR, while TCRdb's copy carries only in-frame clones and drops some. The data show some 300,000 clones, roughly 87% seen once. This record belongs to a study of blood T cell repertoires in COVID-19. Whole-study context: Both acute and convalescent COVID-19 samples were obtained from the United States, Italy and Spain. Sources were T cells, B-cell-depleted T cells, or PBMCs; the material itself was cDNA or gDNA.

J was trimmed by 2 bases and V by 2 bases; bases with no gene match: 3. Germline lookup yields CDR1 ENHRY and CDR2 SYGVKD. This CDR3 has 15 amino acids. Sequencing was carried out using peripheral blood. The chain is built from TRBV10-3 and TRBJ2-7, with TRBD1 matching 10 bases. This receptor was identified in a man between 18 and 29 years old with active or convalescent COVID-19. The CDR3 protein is CAISEEGQGTYEQYF. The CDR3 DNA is TGTGCCATCAGTGAGGAGGGACAGGGGACCTACGAGCAGTACTTC.